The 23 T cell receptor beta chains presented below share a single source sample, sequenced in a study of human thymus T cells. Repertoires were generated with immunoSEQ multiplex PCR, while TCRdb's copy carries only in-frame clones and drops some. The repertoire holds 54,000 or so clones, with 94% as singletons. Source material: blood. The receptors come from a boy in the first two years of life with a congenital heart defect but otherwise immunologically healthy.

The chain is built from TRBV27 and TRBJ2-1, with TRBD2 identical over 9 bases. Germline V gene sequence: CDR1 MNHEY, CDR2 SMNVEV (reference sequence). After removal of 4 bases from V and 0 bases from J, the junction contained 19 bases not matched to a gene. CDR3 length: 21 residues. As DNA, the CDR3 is TGTGCCAGCAGTTACTTTGAATCCGGGACTAGCCCTAGAAGCTCCTACAATGAGCAGTTCTTC. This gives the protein CASSYFESGTSPRSSYNEQFF.

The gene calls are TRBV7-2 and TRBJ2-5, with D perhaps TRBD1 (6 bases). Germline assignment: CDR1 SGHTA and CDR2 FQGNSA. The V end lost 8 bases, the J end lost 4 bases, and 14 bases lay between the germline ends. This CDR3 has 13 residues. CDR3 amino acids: CASARGRGETQYF. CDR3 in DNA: TGTGCCAGCGCTAGGGGGAGAGGAGAGACCCAGTACTTC.

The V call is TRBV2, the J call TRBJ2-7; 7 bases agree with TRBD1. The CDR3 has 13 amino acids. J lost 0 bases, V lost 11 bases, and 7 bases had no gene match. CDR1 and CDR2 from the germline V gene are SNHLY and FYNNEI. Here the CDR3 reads CALRRDSSYEQYF. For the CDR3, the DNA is TGTGCCCTACGACGGGACAGCTCCTACGAGCAGTACTTC.

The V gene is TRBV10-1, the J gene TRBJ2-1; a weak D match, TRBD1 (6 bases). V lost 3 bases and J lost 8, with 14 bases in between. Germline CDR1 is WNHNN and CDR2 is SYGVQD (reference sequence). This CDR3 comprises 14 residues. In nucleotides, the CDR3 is TGCGCCAGCAGTGAATTCCGGGACAACGATGAGCAGTTCTTC. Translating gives CASSEFRDNDEQFF.

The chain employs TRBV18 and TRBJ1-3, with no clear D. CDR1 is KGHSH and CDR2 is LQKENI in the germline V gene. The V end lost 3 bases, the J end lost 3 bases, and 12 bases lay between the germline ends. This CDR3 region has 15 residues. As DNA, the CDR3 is TGTGCCAGCTCACCGGGCCAGCCACTTGGAAACACCATATATTTT. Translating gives CASSPGQPLGNTIYF.

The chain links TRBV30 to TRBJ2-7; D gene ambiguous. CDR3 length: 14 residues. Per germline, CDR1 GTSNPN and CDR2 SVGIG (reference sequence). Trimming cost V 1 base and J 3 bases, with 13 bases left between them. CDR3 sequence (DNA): TGTGCCTGGAGTGGTGGAATGTCAAGCTACGAGCAGTACTTC. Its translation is CAWSGGMSSYEQYF.

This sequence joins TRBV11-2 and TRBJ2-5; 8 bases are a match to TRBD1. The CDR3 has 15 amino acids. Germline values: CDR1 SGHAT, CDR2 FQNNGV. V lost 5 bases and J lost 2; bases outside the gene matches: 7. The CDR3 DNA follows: TGTGCCAGCAGCCCTAGACAGGGGATGCAAGAGACCCAGTACTTC. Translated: CASSPRQGMQETQYF.

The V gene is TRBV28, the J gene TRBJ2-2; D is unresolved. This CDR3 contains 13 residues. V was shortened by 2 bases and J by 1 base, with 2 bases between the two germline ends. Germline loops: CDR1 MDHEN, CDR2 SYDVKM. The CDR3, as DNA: TGTGCCAGCAGTTTAAAGAACACCGGGGAGCTGTTTTTT. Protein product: CASSLKNTGELFF.

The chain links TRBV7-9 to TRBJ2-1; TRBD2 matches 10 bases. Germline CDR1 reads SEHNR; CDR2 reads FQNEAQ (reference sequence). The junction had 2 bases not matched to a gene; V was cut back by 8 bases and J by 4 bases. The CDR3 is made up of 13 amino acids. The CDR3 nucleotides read TGTGCCAGCGGACTAGCGGTTTACAATGAGCAGTTCTTC. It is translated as CASGLAVYNEQFF.

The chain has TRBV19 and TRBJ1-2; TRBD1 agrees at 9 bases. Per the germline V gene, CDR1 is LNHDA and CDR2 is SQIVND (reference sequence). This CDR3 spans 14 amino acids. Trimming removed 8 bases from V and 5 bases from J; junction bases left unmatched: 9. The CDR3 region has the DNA TGTGCCAGTGTATCCGGGACAGGGTGGTATGGCTACACCTTC. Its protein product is CASVSGTGWYGYTF.

The CDR3: CASRPGRMNTEAFF. As DNA, the CDR3 is TGTGCCAGCAGGCCGGGACGGATGAACACTGAAGCTTTCTTT. J is TRBJ1-1 and V is TRBV2, with D tentatively TRBD1 (5 bases). Looked up from germline, CDR1 is SNHLY and CDR2 is FYNNEI. Trimming shortened V by 6 bases and J by 0 bases, and 11 bases separated the two germline ends. The CDR3 contains 14 residues.

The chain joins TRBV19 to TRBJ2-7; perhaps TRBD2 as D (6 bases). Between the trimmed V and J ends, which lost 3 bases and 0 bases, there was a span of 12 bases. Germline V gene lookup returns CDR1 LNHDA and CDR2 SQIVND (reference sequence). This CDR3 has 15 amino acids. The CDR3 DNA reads TGTGCCAGTAGTATGGCTAGCGTAAGCTCCTACGAGCAGTACTTC. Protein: CASSMASVSSYEQYF.

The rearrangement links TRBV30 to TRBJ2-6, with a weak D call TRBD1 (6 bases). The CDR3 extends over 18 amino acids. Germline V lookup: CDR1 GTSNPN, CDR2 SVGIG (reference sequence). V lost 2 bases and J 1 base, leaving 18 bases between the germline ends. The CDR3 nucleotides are TGTGCCTGGAGTCGTAACAGGGTCCCCAGGTCTGGGGCCAACGTCCTGACTTTC. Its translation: CAWSRNRVPRSGANVLTF.

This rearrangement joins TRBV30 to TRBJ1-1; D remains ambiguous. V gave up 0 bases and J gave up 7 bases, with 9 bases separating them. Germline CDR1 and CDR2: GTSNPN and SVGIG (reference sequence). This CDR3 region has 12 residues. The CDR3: CAWSVGSDEAFF. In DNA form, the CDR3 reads TGTGCCTGGAGTGTAGGGTCCGATGAAGCTTTCTTT.

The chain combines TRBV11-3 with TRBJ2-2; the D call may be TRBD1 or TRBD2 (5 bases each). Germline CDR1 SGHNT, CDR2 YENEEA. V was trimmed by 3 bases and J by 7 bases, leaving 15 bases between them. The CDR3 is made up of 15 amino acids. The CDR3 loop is CASSFSGPVDGELFF. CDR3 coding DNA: TGTGCCAGCAGCTTCTCGGGACCTGTCGACGGGGAGCTGTTTTTT.

Written as DNA, the CDR3 is TGTGCCAGACCGCCAGGGACAGGGGTGATGATTAACTATGGCTACACCTTC. Encoded protein: CARPPGTGVMINYGYTF. The rearrangement joins TRBV18 to TRBJ1-2; TRBD1 matches 10 bases. There are 17 residues in the CDR3. V shed 9 bases, J shed 1 base, and the junction held 14 bases outside the gene matches. Germline V lookup: CDR1 KGHSH, CDR2 LQKENI.

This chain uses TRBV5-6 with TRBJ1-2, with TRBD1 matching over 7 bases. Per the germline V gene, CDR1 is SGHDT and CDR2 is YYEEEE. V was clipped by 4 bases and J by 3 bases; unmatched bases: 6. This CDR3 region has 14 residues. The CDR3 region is CASSTGQAHYGYTF. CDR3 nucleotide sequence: TGTGCCAGCAGCACCGGACAGGCCCACTATGGCTACACCTTC. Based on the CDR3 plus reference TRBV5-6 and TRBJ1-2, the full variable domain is DAGVTQSPTHLIKTRGQQVTLRCSPKSGHDTVSWYQQALGQGPQFIFQYYEEEERQRGNFPDRFSGHQFPNYSSELNVNALLLGDSALYLCASSTGQAHYGYTFGSGTRLTVV.

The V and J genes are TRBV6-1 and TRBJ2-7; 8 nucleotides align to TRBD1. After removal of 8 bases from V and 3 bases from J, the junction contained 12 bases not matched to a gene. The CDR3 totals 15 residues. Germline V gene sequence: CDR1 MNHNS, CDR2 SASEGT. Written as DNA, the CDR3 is TGTGCCAGCGCTACTTTCGGACAGGGTATCTACGAGCAGTACTTC. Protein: CASATFGQGIYEQYF.

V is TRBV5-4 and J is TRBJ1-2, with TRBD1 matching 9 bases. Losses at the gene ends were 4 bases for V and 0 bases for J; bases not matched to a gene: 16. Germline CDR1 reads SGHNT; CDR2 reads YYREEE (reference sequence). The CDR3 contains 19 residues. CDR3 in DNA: TGTGCCAGCAGCCCCACCGGGACAGGGAAGAGGAGAGCTAACTATGGCTACACCTTC. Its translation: CASSPTGTGKRRANYGYTF.

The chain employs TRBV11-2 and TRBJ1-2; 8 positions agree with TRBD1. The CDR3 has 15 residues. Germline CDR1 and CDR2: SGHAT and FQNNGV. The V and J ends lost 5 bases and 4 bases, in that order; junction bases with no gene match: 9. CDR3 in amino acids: CASSTRTGIGYGYTF. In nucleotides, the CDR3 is TGTGCCAGCAGCACTCGGACAGGGATCGGCTATGGCTACACCTTC.

CDR3 sequence reads: CASSFPASGGVETQYF. In DNA form, the CDR3 reads TGTGCCAGCAGCTTCCCGGCTAGCGGGGGGGTAGAGACCCAGTACTTC. The chain has TRBV11-2 and TRBJ2-5, with 12 bases identical to TRBD2. Trimming at V came to 3 bases and at J to 4 bases, leaving 6 bases not matched to a gene. Germline V gene lookup returns CDR1 SGHAT and CDR2 FQNNGV. The CDR3 is 16 amino acids.

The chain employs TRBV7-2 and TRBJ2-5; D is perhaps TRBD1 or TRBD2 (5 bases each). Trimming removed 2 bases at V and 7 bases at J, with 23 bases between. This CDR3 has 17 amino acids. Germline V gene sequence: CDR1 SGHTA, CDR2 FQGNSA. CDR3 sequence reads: CASSLISGIMDGGTQYF. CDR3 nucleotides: TGTGCCAGCAGCTTAATCTCCGGGATAATGGATGGGGGGACCCAGTACTTC.

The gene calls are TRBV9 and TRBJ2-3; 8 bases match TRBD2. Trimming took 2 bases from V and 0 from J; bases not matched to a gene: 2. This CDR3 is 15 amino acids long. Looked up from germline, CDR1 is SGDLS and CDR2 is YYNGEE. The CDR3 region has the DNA TGTGCCAGCAGCGTCGGGGGGGCTAGCACAGATACGCAGTATTTT. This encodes CASSVGGASTDTQYF.